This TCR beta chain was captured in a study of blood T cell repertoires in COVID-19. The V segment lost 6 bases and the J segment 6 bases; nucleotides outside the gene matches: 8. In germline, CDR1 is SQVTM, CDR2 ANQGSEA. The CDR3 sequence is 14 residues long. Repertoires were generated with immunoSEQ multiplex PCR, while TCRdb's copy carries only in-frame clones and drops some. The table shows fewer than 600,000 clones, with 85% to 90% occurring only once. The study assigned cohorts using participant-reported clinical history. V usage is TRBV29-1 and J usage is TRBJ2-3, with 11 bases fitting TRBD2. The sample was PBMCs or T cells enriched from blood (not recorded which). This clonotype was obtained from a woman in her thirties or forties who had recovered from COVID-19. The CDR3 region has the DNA TGCAGCGTCACTAGCGGGAGTGGTTGGGATACGCAGTATTTT. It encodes CSVTSGSGWDTQYF.